The rows below give T cell receptor beta chains drawn from one sample of a study of blood T cell repertoires in COVID-19. TCRdb keeps only in-frame clones here, not all; method: immunoSEQ multiplex PCR. In the table there are about 74,000 clones, just under 85% of which are singletons. The sequenced material came from peripheral blood. The receptors shown here come from a man aged 70-80 years with acute or convalescent COVID-19. CDR3s include the opening cysteine and the closing phenylalanine or tryptophan. D genes are given only for firm matches. Only part of the rows carry a size: once, few, many, or a class if the clone is expanded.

CASSPDRGGVKLFF TGCGCCAGCAGCCCGGACAGGGGCGGCGTGAAACTGTTTTTT TRBD1 TRBJ1-4 NA TRBV5-1
CASSRTTGELFF TGTGCCAGCAGCCGGACAACCGGGGAGCTGTTTTTT NA TRBJ2-2 NA TRBV3-1/TRBV3-2
CASSFTKGRVLNTEAFF TGTGCCAGCAGTTTCACCAAAGGCAGGGTATTGAACACTGAAGCTTTCTTT NA TRBJ1-1 once TRBV28
CASSLIPRVTEAFF TGTGCCAGCAGCTTAATTCCACGGGTCACTGAAGCTTTCTTT NA TRBJ1-1 NA TRBV11-2
CSGRQGKYTEAFF TGCAGCGGACGACAGGGGAAGTACACTGAAGCTTTCTTT TRBD1 TRBJ1-1 NA TRBV29-1
CASSPRQGTDTQYF TGTGCCAGCAGCCCCAGACAGGGAACAGATACGCAGTATTTT TRBD1 TRBJ2-3 NA TRBV11-2
CASSLSWRGGYNEQFF TGTGCCAGCAGCCTGAGCTGGCGGGGGGGCTACAATGAGCAGTTCTTC TRBD2 TRBJ2-1 NA TRBV11-1
CASRPPSGNEQFF TGTGCCAGCAGGCCCCCTAGCGGCAATGAGCAGTTCTTC TRBD2 TRBJ2-1 NA TRBV12-3/TRBV12-4
CASSLAMTREQYF TGTGCCAGCAGCTTGGCGATGACAAGAGAGCAGTACTTC NA TRBJ2-7 NA TRBV5-4
CASSLGNRDRDQPQHF TGTGCCAGCAGCTTAGGTAACCGGGACAGGGACCAGCCCCAGCATTTT TRBD1 TRBJ1-5 NA TRBV11-2
CASSQERRDRGFF TGTGCCAGCAGCCAAGAACGCCGGGACAGGGGCTTCTTC TRBD1 TRBJ2-1 NA TRBV3-1/TRBV3-2
CASSQAGLANYGYTF TGCGCCAGCAGCCAAGCAGGGTTAGCTAACTATGGCTACACCTTC NA TRBJ1-2 NA TRBV4-3
CASSTDGREGETQYF TGCGCCAGCAGCACGGATGGTAGGGAGGGGGAGACCCAGTACTTC TRBD2 TRBJ2-5 NA TRBV5-1
CASSSFSGNTIYF TGTGCCAGCAGCTCCTTCTCTGGAAACACCATATATTTT NA TRBJ1-3 NA TRBV9
CASSPVRGRRTDTQYF TGTGCCAGCAGCCCGGTTCGGGGGAGGAGGACAGATACGCAGTATTTT NA TRBJ2-3 NA TRBV3-1/TRBV3-2
CASSQDWEGPQETQYF TGCGCCAGCAGCCAAGATTGGGAGGGTCCCCAAGAGACCCAGTACTTC TRBD2 TRBJ2-5 NA TRBV4-3
CASTLGGNYGYTF TGTGCCAGCACCCTGGGGGGGAACTATGGCTACACCTTC NA TRBJ1-2 NA TRBV28
CASRRTGSTGELFF TGTGCCAGCAGACGGACAGGATCCACCGGGGAGCTGTTTTTT TRBD1 TRBJ2-2 NA TRBV11-1
CASESRGEQYF TGTGCCAGCGAAAGTAGGGGCGAGCAGTACTTC NA TRBJ2-7 NA TRBV2
CASSPGDRGSVEQYF TGTGCCAGCAGCCCGGGGGACAGGGGATCGGTCGAGCAGTACTTC TRBD1 TRBJ2-7 NA TRBV7-8
CASSIEPPGQGRTDTQYF TGTGCCAGTAGTATAGAACCCCCTGGGCAGGGGAGAACAGATACGCAGTATTTT NA TRBJ2-3 NA TRBV19
CASSGDTRSRKYF TGTGCCAGCAGTGGGGACACGAGGTCGCGAAAGTACTTC NA TRBJ2-7 NA TRBV2
CASTGDRRNQPQHF TGTGCCAGTACCGGGGACAGGAGGAATCAGCCCCAGCATTTT TRBD1 TRBJ1-5 NA TRBV19
CASSQTRGTEAFF TGTGCCAGTAGTCAAACCAGAGGAACTGAAGCTTTCTTT NA TRBJ1-1 NA TRBV19
CASSPTPGLADYEQYF TGTGCCAGCAGTCCGACGCCGGGACTAGCGGACTACGAGCAGTACTTC TRBD2 TRBJ2-7 NA TRBV27
CASSVGRLANEKLFF TGTGCCAGCAGCGTAGGGAGGTTGGCTAATGAAAAACTGTTTTTT NA TRBJ1-4 NA TRBV9
CASSLARGGVSPSSYNEQFF TGCGCCAGCAGCTTGGCCCGAGGGGGCGTATCCCCCAGCTCCTACAATGAGCAGTTCTTC TRBD1 TRBJ2-1 NA TRBV5-1
CASSLTGGASGPTGELFF TGTGCCAGCAGCTTAACGGGTGGGGCTAGCGGCCCCACCGGGGAGCTGTTTTTT TRBD2 TRBJ2-2 NA TRBV7-3
CASSLDRGNTGELFF TGCGCCAGCAGCCTGGACAGGGGGAACACCGGGGAGCTGTTTTTT TRBD1 TRBJ2-2 NA TRBV5-1
CASSRWTGTGGIYEQFF TGTGCCAGCAGTAGATGGACCGGGACAGGGGGAATCTATGAGCAGTTCTTC TRBD1 TRBJ2-1 NA TRBV27
CASGQLNQPQHF TGTGCCAGTGGACAGCTCAATCAGCCCCAGCATTTT NA TRBJ1-5 NA TRBV7-8
CASSNMAGTTDTQYF TGTGCCAGCTCAAACATGGCGGGGACCACAGATACGCAGTATTTT NA TRBJ2-3 NA TRBV18
CATSARQGLGNKYNEQFF TGTGCCACCAGTGCCCGACAGGGCTTGGGCAACAAATACAATGAGCAGTTCTTC TRBD1 TRBJ2-1 NA TRBV24-1
CASSGRRDSYGYTF TGTGCCAGCAGTGGGCGCCGAGACTCCTATGGCTACACCTTC NA TRBJ1-2 NA TRBV2
CASSELGLAGLNEQFF TGTGCCAGCAGTGAATTGGGACTAGCGGGGCTTAATGAGCAGTTCTTC TRBD2 TRBJ2-1 NA TRBV6-1
CASSLAGYYEQYF TGTGCCAGCAGCTTGGCAGGGTACTACGAGCAGTACTTC NA TRBJ2-7 NA TRBV5-6
CASSYPRGAVRPDTQYF TGTGCCAGCAGTTACCCCCGCGGGGCGGTGAGGCCAGATACGCAGTATTTT NA TRBJ2-3 once TRBV6-2/TRBV6-3
CASSKGPYGYTF TGTGCCAGCTCCAAGGGGCCCTATGGCTACACCTTC NA TRBJ1-2 NA TRBV19
CASSDRVGNTEAFF TGTGCCAGCAGCGACAGGGTGGGGAACACTGAAGCTTTCTTT TRBD1 TRBJ1-1 once TRBV6-5
CASSLEGQGRPSDTQYF TGTGCCAGCAGCTTAGAGGGACAGGGAAGGCCCAGCGATACGCAGTATTTT TRBD1 TRBJ2-3 NA TRBV11-3
CASSNGASGLAARNEQFF TGTGCCAGCAGTAATGGAGCCTCGGGACTAGCGGCTCGAAATGAGCAGTTCTTC TRBD2 TRBJ2-1 NA TRBV28
CASSPGSWGPYNEQFF TGTGCCAGCAGCCCTGGTTCATGGGGGCCGTATAATGAGCAGTTCTTC NA TRBJ2-1 NA TRBV3-1/TRBV3-2
CASSVGGSTNEQFF TGTGCCAGCAGCGTAGGCGGGAGCACGAATGAGCAGTTCTTC TRBD2 TRBJ2-1 NA TRBV9
CASSYGLAGARYEQYF TGTGCCAGCAGTTACGGACTAGCGGGAGCGAGGTACGAGCAGTACTTC TRBD2 TRBJ2-7 once TRBV6-5
CASSFVGGYDEQYF TGTGCCAGCAGTTTCGTGGGAGGTTACGACGAGCAGTACTTC NA TRBJ2-7 NA TRBV28
CASSLEGTGSEGNIQYF TGCGCCAGCAGCTTGGAAGGGACAGGCTCCGAGGGAAACATTCAGTACTTC TRBD1 TRBJ2-4 NA TRBV5-1
CASSFASLTGELFF TGTGCCAGCAGCTTTGCTAGCTTGACCGGGGAGCTGTTTTTT NA TRBJ2-2 NA TRBV7-2
CASSVALGGQETQYF TGTGCCAGCAGCGTAGCTTTGGGGGGGCAAGAGACCCAGTACTTC TRBD2 TRBJ2-5 NA TRBV9
CASMRDPTDTQYF TGTGCCAGCATGCGGGATCCCACAGATACGCAGTATTTT NA TRBJ2-3 NA TRBV12-3/TRBV12-4
CASSIESGGPQPQHF TGTGCCAGTAGTATAGAGTCAGGGGGACCTCAGCCCCAGCATTTT TRBD1 TRBJ1-5 NA TRBV19
CASRQAAGREQYF TGTGCCAGCAGACAGGCGGCAGGTAGGGAGCAGTACTTC NA TRBJ2-7 NA TRBV5-4
CASRAMGADTQYF TGTGCCAGCAGGGCCATGGGAGCGGATACGCAGTATTTT NA TRBJ2-3 once TRBV6-5
CASSSPAASSTDTQYF TGCGCCAGCAGCTCACCTGCGGCGTCTAGCACAGATACGCAGTATTTT NA TRBJ2-3 NA TRBV5-1
CASSLGQGYGNTIYF TGTGCCAGCAGCTTAGGCCAGGGGTATGGAAACACCATATATTTT NA TRBJ1-3 NA TRBV11-3
CASSPGQYYEQYF TGTGCCAGCAGCCCGGGACAATACTACGAGCAGTACTTC NA TRBJ2-7 once TRBV7-2